This T cell receptor (beta chain) was identified during a study of blood T cell repertoires in COVID-19. As handled by the study authors: How many nucleated cells were present was estimated from reference gene primer amplification. The repertoire was sequenced with immunoSEQ multiplex PCR; TCRdb's copy has only in-frame clones and lacks some. The V and J calls and the clone size are those of that table, but D and trimming were determined from the DNA. The table includes tens of thousands of clones, around 80% detected once. This CDR3 comprises 16 residues. Trimming cost V 2 bases and J 2 bases; bases outside gene matches: 7. The germline CDR1 and CDR2 sequences are SGDLS and YYNGEE.

Sequencing used peripheral blood. This chain connects TRBV9 to TRBJ2-3; 8 nucleotides match TRBD2. The receptor was isolated from a man in his 60s with active or convalescent COVID-19. In nucleotides, the CDR3 is TGTGCCAGCAGCGTTTCAGCGGGGGCCAACACAGATACGCAGTATTTT. Residues: CASSVSAGANTDTQYF.